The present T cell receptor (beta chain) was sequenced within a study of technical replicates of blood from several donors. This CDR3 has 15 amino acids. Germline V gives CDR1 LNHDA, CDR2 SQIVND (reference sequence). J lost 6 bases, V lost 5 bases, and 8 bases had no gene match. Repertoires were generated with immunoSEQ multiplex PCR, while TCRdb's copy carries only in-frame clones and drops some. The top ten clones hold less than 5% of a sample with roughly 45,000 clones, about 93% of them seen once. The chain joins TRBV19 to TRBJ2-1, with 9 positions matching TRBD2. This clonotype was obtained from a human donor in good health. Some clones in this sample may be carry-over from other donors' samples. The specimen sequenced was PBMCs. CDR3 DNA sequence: TGTGCCAGTAGTCTTGGGACTAGCAGGGTCAATGAGCAGTTCTTC. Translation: CASSLGTSRVNEQFF.